This TCR beta chain was obtained from a study of blood T cells in healthy people across ages. Overall study results and limits: Versus aged donors, long-lived donors had higher diversity and more naive CD4+ cells. Older individuals had lower TCR beta diversity per million T cells (the decline was roughly linear).

Then a second PCR, running roughly 7 to 11 cycles, was carried out with a sample-barcoded 5' primer and a J-beta primer mix. TCRdb recomputed calls from the 5' RACE reads with MiXCR, one row per CDR3 protein. The data show roughly 1,800,000 distinct CDR3 sequences, around 48% seen once. Sample donors were healthy Caucasian individuals that came from Russia, aged roughly 6 to 100. A minimum of 6 million PBMCs was isolated per sample. In its sample, this clonotype was seen a few times. Its antigen is undetermined. The germline CDR1 and CDR2 sequences are SGHRS and YFSETQ. The trim removed 4 bases at V and 8 bases at J, leaving 6 bases unmatched. This CDR3 is 13 amino acids long.

Material: blood. The chain employs TRBV5-1 and TRBJ2-1; 7 bases are shared with TRBD2. The sequence was obtained from a woman aged 40 to 50 in good health. Written as DNA, the CDR3 is TGCGCCAGCAGCCCCCGGGGGGTGTATGAGCAGTTCTTC. This gives the protein CASSPRGVYEQFF. Supplemented by reference TRBV5-1 and TRBJ2-1, the full variable domain reads KAGVTQTPRYLIKTRGQQVTLSCSPISGHRSVSWYQQTPGQGLQFLFEYFSETQRNKGNFPGRFSGRQFSNSRSEMNVSTLELGDSALYLCASSPRGVYEQFFGPGTRLTVL.